This T cell receptor (beta chain) is drawn from a study of cytomegalovirus exposure and HLA in healthy donors. CDR1 is LNHDA, CDR2 SQIVND, per germline (reference sequence). Trimming took 5 bases from V and 1 from J; bases not matched to a gene: 4. The CDR3 sequence is 15 residues long. Overall study results and limits: It was around 160 TCR beta chains that were listed as cytomegalovirus-associated. Presence/absence results assume similar sequencing depth per donor, which may not hold.

In regard to this clone: No antigen is known for it.

The PCR ran on 60 Vbeta and 13 Jbeta primers. The repertoire was sequenced with immunoSEQ multiplex PCR; TCRdb's copy has only in-frame clones and lacks some. The table includes 100,000 to 150,000 clones, roughly 79% detected once. J is TRBJ2-7 and V is TRBV19, with 11 bases matching TRBD1. Sequencing was performed on PBMCs. The receptor comes from a woman aged 40 to 49 in good health and CMV-seronegative. CDR3 coding DNA: TGTGCCAGTAGTGCGGGACAGGGGGGTTCCTACGAGCAGTACTTC. It is translated as CASSAGQGGSYEQYF.